A single sample is the source of the 12 T cell receptor beta chains below, sequenced in a study of breast tumors, draining lymph nodes, adjacent tissues. Breast cancer patients provided tissue from their axillary draining lymph nodes. TCRdb re-derived calls from the multiplex PCR reads in MiXCR, one entry per CDR3 protein. The profile shows 200,000 to 300,000 distinct CDR3 sequences, about 30% of them singletons. Sequencing was performed on axillary lymph node tissue. Receptors were obtained from a female donor with breast cancer. Some clones in this sample may be carry-over from other donors' samples.

This clonotype was detected many times. J is TRBJ2-3 and V is TRBV5-8; D gene ambiguous. V was trimmed by 2 bases and J by 2 bases, leaving 6 bases between them. The CDR3 runs to 13 residues. CDR1 and CDR2 from the germline V gene are SGHTS and YDEGEE. CDR3: CASSFSLTDTQYF. The CDR3 nucleotides read TGTGCCAGCAGCTTCTCCCTCACAGATACGCAGTATTTT. Looking up the rest from reference TRBV5-8 and TRBJ2-3 gives the full variable domain: EAGVTQSPTHLIKTRGQQATLRCSPISGHTSVYWYQQALGLGLQFLLWYDEGEERNRGNFPPRFSGRQFPNYSSELNVNALELEDSALYLCASSFSLTDTQYFGPGTRLTVL.

This clonotype was seen many times. The chain carries TRBV20-1 and TRBJ2-7; 12 bases align to TRBD2. CDR1 is DFQATT, CDR2 SNEGSKA, per germline (reference sequence). V trimming: 3 bases; J trimming: 7 bases; junction bases outside the gene matches: 16. The CDR3 runs 17 residues. For the CDR3, the DNA is TGCAGTGCTAGCCCCCGGGTACTAGCGGGAGGAGCGGGGGAGCAGTACTTC. Its protein is CSASPRVLAGGAGEQYF.

This clonotype was counted ten times or more. The rearrangement joins TRBV3-1 to TRBJ1-2; possible D gene TRBD1, 5 bases. Germline CDR1 is LGHDT and CDR2 is YNNKEL (reference sequence). The V and J ends lost 4 bases and 3 bases respectively, with 12 bases between them. The CDR3 has 14 residues. CDR3 residues: CASSRTTADYGYTF. CDR3 in DNA: TGTGCCAGCAGCCGAACGACAGCGGACTATGGCTACACCTTC.

The chain uses TRBV28 and TRBJ2-5; unclear D gene. The CDR3 is 12 residues long. V dropped 8 bases and J dropped 3 bases, with 10 bases sitting between them. Germline V gene sequence: CDR1 MDHEN, CDR2 SYDVKM. The CDR3 region has the DNA TGTGCCAGCCACAGCTCCAAAGAGACCCAGTACTTC. Translation: CASHSSKETQYF. The variable domain in full, completed from reference TRBV28 and TRBJ2-5, reads DVKVTQSSRYLVKRTGEKVFLECVQDMDHENMFWYRQDPGLGLRLIYFSYDVKMKEKGDIPEGYSVSREKKERFSLILESASTNQTSMYLCASHSSKETQYFGPGTRLLVL.

This clonotype was recorded many times. The chain has TRBV9 and TRBJ2-2; 7 bases line up with TRBD2. CDR3 size: 14 residues. Per germline, CDR1 SGDLS and CDR2 YYNGEE. Trimming removed 4 bases from V and 7 bases from J; junction bases left unmatched: 7. Here the CDR3 DNA reads TGTGCCAGCAGCCCCCGAGGGGAGGGCGGGGAGCTGTTTTTT. This gives the protein CASSPRGEGGELFF.

This clonotype has a count of ten or more. The chain links TRBV7-8 to TRBJ2-2; 8 nucleotides align to TRBD2. This CDR3 comprises 16 residues. Losses at the gene ends were 2 bases for V and 0 bases for J; bases not matched to a gene: 2. The germline V gene encodes CDR1 SGHVS and CDR2 FQNEAQ. The CDR3 DNA reads as TGTGCCAGCAGCTTAATGACTAGCGCGAACACCGGGGAGCTGTTTTTT. It translates to CASSLMTSANTGELFF.

This clonotype was seen ten or more times. The chain links TRBV2 to TRBJ2-3; TRBD1 aligns across 8 bases. The J segment lost 1 base and the V segment lost 4 bases, leaving 4 bases of the junction unmatched. Per germline, CDR1 SNHLY and CDR2 FYNNEI. CDR3 length: 15 residues. The CDR3 bases are TGTGCCAGCAGTGGTGACAGGGGAGGCACAGATACGCAGTATTTT. This translates into CASSGDRGGTDTQYF.

As concerns this clonotype: It is likely a read error, because the conserved phenylalanine at the end of the CDR3 is missing. The DNA is omitted, as the CDR3 cannot be located on it reliably, and the CDR3 follows TCRdb's listing. The chain carries TRBV28 and TRBJ2-1. The CDR3 has 12 amino acids, counting both end residues. Looked up from germline, CDR1 is MDHEN and CDR2 is SYDVKM. This chain's CDR3 is CASSLLRGEKFS.

In this sample, this clonotype turned up many times. This chain joins TRBV7-9 and TRBJ2-2, with D unclear. Germline CDR1 SEHNR, CDR2 FQNEAQ (reference sequence). The CDR3 has 13 residues. With 3 bases removed from V and 4 bases from J, the gap between germline ends came to 6 bases. The CDR3 DNA follows: TGTGCCAGCAGCTTCACGGGCACCGGGGAGCTGTTTTTT. This codes for CASSFTGTGELFF.

A note on this clonotype: A much larger clonotype is one base distant, so this may be a read error. The V and J genes are TRBV20-1 and TRBJ1-2, with D unresolved. Per germline, CDR1 DFQATT and CDR2 SNEGSKA (reference sequence). CDR3 length: 11 amino acids. Trimming left V 6 bases short and J 8 bases short, with 13 bases between. CDR3 in amino acids: CSAHRSKGYTF. In nucleotides, the CDR3 is TGCAGTGCCCACCGCTCGAAGGGCTACACCTTC.

This clonotype was detected ten times or more. The chain links TRBV20-1 to TRBJ2-3; D unresolved. The CDR3 extends over 15 amino acids. In germline, CDR1 is DFQATT, CDR2 SNEGSKA (reference sequence). V was shortened by 6 bases and J by 2 bases, with 18 bases between the two germline ends. CDR3: CSAPIAFDSTDTQYF. DNA for the CDR3: TGCAGTGCCCCTATAGCTTTTGACTCCACAGATACGCAGTATTTT.

This clonotype was counted ten times or more. The CDR3, as DNA: TGTGCCAGCAGTTACTGGGGGCGCGGGAATGAAAAACTGTTTTTT. Translating it yields CASSYWGRGNEKLFF. This rearrangement joins TRBV6-5 to TRBJ1-4, with D possibly matching TRBD1 (6 bases). In germline, CDR1 is MNHEY, CDR2 SVGAGI. V lost 1 base, J lost 5 bases, and 11 bases lay in between. This CDR3 is built from 15 residues.